The 23 T cell receptor beta chains below all came from one sample that was sequenced in a study of cytotoxic CD8 clonotypes in ibrutinib-treated CLL. Libraries were prepared by immunoSEQ multiplex PCR; TCRdb keeps only in-frame clonotypes and omits some of them. The table lists around 200,000 clones, roughly three quarters of them singletons, with over 10% in the top ten. The source was PBMCs, collected after 12 months of ibrutinib treatment. The source of these receptors is a human donor with chronic lymphocytic leukemia.

The CDR3 DNA is TGTGCCAGCACTCCAGCCCACTACGAGCAGTACTTC. This codes for CASTPAHYEQYF. The J gene is TRBJ2-7, the V gene TRBV2; no clear D gene. Germline loops: CDR1 SNHLY, CDR2 FYNNEI. The CDR3 loop spans 12 amino acids. Trimming pared 7 bases from V and 3 bases from J, leaving 10 bases between. The whole variable domain, filled in from reference TRBV2 and TRBJ2-7, reads EPEVTQTPSHQVTQMGQEVILRCVPISNHLYFYWYRQILGQKVEFLVSFYNNEISEKSEIFDDQFSVERPDGSNFTLKIRSTKLEDSAMYFCASTPAHYEQYFGPGTRLTVT.

The chain combines TRBV6-5 with TRBJ1-3; 7 positions match TRBD1. The ends lost 6 bases at V and 4 bases at J; junction bases unmatched: 9. The CDR3 is made up of 15 amino acids. CDR1 is MNHEY and CDR2 is SVGAGI in the germline V gene. CDR3 sequence: CASRARTGSGNTIYF. The CDR3 DNA follows: TGTGCCAGCAGGGCCCGGACAGGTTCAGGAAACACCATATATTTT.

This clone has more than one count but fewer than ten. The chain has TRBV6-4 and TRBJ2-6; D ambiguous. The CDR3 extends over 13 amino acids. V lost 0 bases and J 3 bases, leaving 0 bases between the germline ends. CDR1 and CDR2 (germline): MRHNA, SNTAGT. The CDR3 region has the DNA TGTGCCAGCAGTGACTCTGGGGCCAACGTCCTGACTTTC. It translates to CASSDSGANVLTF.

The chain combines TRBV6-1 with TRBJ1-5, with D possibly TRBD1 on 5 matching bases. V dropped 4 bases and J dropped 5 bases, with 21 bases sitting between them. CDR3 length equals 17 residues. CDR1 and CDR2 from the germline V gene are MNHNS and SASEGT. As DNA, the CDR3 is TGTGCCAGCAGTGCAGCCTGGGTCCTGGGGGGTGATCAGCCCCAGCATTTT. This codes for CASSAAWVLGGDQPQHF.

The chain has TRBV5-1 and TRBJ2-5; 7 nucleotides line up with TRBD2. Germline lookup yields CDR1 SGHRS and CDR2 YFSETQ. V lost 4 bases, J lost 3 bases, and 3 bases stayed unmatched. The CDR3 is 13 residues long. CDR3 in amino acids: CASSTGLEETQYF. The CDR3, as DNA: TGCGCCAGCAGCACTGGACTAGAAGAGACCCAGTACTTC.

The chain combines TRBV7-9 with TRBJ2-3; 9 bases fit TRBD1. The germline gives CDR1 SEHNR, CDR2 FQNEAQ (reference sequence). V shed 2 bases and J 6 bases; nucleotides not matched to a gene: 6. The CDR3 is 15 amino acids. In DNA, the CDR3 is TGTGCCAGCAGCTTACGTGCGGACAGGGGTGATACGCAGTATTTT. Translated, it gives CASSLRADRGDTQYF.

Details on this clone: One end of the junction varies from germline; a read error may be responsible. V usage is TRBV18 and J usage is TRBJ1-5; D unresolved. Germline CDR1 is KGHSH and CDR2 is LQKENI. The CDR3 loop spans 13 amino acids. CDR3 protein: CASSQNTDHPQHF. The CDR3 DNA reads as TGTGCCAGCTCACAAAACACGGATCATCCCCAGCATTTT. Variable domain in full (rest from reference TRBV18 and TRBJ1-5): NAGVMQNPRHLVRRRGQEARLRCSPMKGHSHVYWYRQLPEEGLKFMVYLQKENIIDESGMPKERFSAEFPKEGPSILRIQQVVRGDSAAYFCASSQNTDHPQHFGDGTRLSIL.

This rearrangement joins TRBV7-8 to TRBJ2-3; TRBD2 matches at 10 bases. This CDR3 region has 14 residues. Trimming removed 8 bases from V and 5 bases from J; junction bases left unmatched: 7. CDR1 SGHVS and CDR2 FQNEAQ come from the germline V gene. CDR3 protein: CASVAGGSIDTQYF. The CDR3 DNA reads TGTGCCAGCGTAGCGGGGGGTTCTATAGATACGCAGTATTTT.

The count of this clone is one. This rearrangement joins TRBV9 to TRBJ2-6; D is ambiguous. Germline values: CDR1 SGDLS, CDR2 YYNGEE. The V and J ends lost 3 bases and 0 bases respectively, with 10 bases between them. The CDR3 totals 16 residues. As DNA, the CDR3 is TGTGCCAGCAGCGCGCGACGGGCCTCTGGGGCCAACGTCCTGACTTTC. Its translation is CASSARRASGANVLTF. Full variable domain (outside the CDR3, taken from reference TRBV9 and TRBJ2-6): DSGVTQTPKHLITATGQRVTLRCSPRSGDLSVYWYQQSLDQGLQFLIQYYNGEERAKGNILERFSAQQFPDLHSELNLSSLELGDSALYFCASSARRASGANVLTFGAGSRLTVL.

The V gene is TRBV7-3, the J gene TRBJ2-1; D may be TRBD1 or TRBD2 (5 bases each). Trimming left V 2 bases short and J 7 bases short, with 27 bases between. The CDR3 consists of 19 residues. Per the germline V gene, CDR1 is SGHTA and CDR2 is FQGTGA. The CDR3 reads CASSLDGTGLRGKLNEQFF. CDR3 in DNA: TGTGCCAGCAGCTTAGACGGGACCGGCCTTCGGGGCAAGCTGAATGAGCAGTTCTTC. The full variable domain, rest sourced from reference TRBV7-3 and TRBJ2-1, is GAGVSQTPSNKVTEKGKYVELRCDPISGHTALYWYRQSLGQGPEFLIYFQGTGAADDSGLPNDRFFAVRPEGSVSTLKIQRTERGDSAVYLCASSLDGTGLRGKLNEQFFGPGTRLTVL.

The rearrangement uses TRBV27 and TRBJ2-1, with no clear D. The germline CDR1 and CDR2 sequences are MNHEY and SMNVEV (reference sequence). V lost 5 bases and J lost 0, with 11 bases in between. The CDR3 is 15 amino acids. The CDR3 nucleotides are TGTGCCAGCAGTCACAGTTGGAGCTCCTACAATGAGCAGTTCTTC. Its protein product is CASSHSWSSYNEQFF.

J is TRBJ2-6 and V is TRBV10-3, with D uncertain. Germline-derived CDR1 and CDR2 are ENHRY and SYGVKD. This CDR3 is 15 amino acids long. V gave up 4 bases and J gave up 0 bases, with 7 bases separating them. CDR3: CAISAESSGANVLTF. CDR3 coding DNA: TGTGCCATCAGTGCCGAGAGCTCTGGGGCCAACGTCCTGACTTTC.

This clone showed up just once. The chain carries TRBV11-3 and TRBJ2-1, with D possibly TRBD1 on 5 matching bases. Germline loops: CDR1 SGHNT, CDR2 YENEEA. The length of the CDR3 is 15 residues. The ends were cut back, 2 bases at V and 4 bases at J, with 12 bases in the middle. The CDR3 here is CASSLSQGIYNEQFF. CDR3 DNA sequence: TGTGCCAGCAGCTTATCTCAGGGAATTTACAATGAGCAGTTCTTC.

V gene TRBV4-1 combines with J gene TRBJ2-1, with 7 bases lining up with TRBD2. The CDR3 sequence is 15 residues long. V shed 6 bases, J shed 6 bases, and the junction held 11 bases outside the gene matches. Looked up from germline, CDR1 is MGHRA and CDR2 is YSYEKL. The CDR3 here is CASSLGLRGVNEQFF. The CDR3 region has the DNA TGCGCCAGCAGTTTGGGACTAAGGGGTGTCAATGAGCAGTTCTTC.

The chain recombines TRBV5-1 with TRBJ2-5, with D tentatively TRBD1 (6 bases). The CDR3 totals 15 residues. Trimming took off 0 bases at V and 8 bases at J, with 17 bases between the two ends. The germline V gene has CDR1 SGHRS and CDR2 YFSETQ. The CDR3 sequence is CASSLAGQGIETQYF. The CDR3 DNA reads TGCGCCAGCAGCTTGGCCGGTCAGGGGATAGAAACCCAGTACTTC.

The chain recombines TRBV5-6 with TRBJ2-7; D is uncertain. The CDR3 has 11 amino acids. Trimming removed 0 bases at V and 5 bases at J, with 3 bases between. Germline V gene data show CDR1 as SGHDT and CDR2 as YYEEEE. In nucleotides, the CDR3 is TGTGCCAGCAGCTTGGGGCACGAGCAGTACTTC. This sequence encodes CASSLGHEQYF.

This chain links TRBV5-1 with TRBJ2-1; a weak D match, TRBD2 (6 bases). Germline V gene data show CDR1 as SGHRS and CDR2 as YFSETQ. The CDR3 covers 15 residues. Trimming pared 0 bases from V and 6 bases from J, leaving 13 bases between. CDR3 DNA: TGCGCCAGCAGCTTGGACGGGGGTGACCTCAATGAGCAGTTCTTC. It codes for CASSLDGGDLNEQFF. The variable domain in full, with the rest retrieved from reference TRBV5-1 and TRBJ2-1, is KAGVTQTPRYLIKTRGQQVTLSCSPISGHRSVSWYQQTPGQGLQFLFEYFSETQRNKGNFPGRFSGRQFSNSRSEMNVSTLELGDSALYLCASSLDGGDLNEQFFGPGTRLTVL.

The CDR3 loop reads CASAFGASYEQYF. The CDR3 coding sequence is TGTGCTAGTGCCTTCGGAGCCTCCTACGAGCAGTACTTC. The chain couples TRBV12-5 to TRBJ2-7; D is unresolved. This CDR3 is built from 13 residues. Germline V CDR1 and CDR2: LGHNT, FRNRAP. V dropped 7 bases and J dropped 0 bases, with 10 bases sitting between them.

CDR3 in amino acids: CASSEELSYNEQFF. The CDR3 DNA follows: TGTGCCAGCAGTGAAGAGCTCTCCTACAATGAGCAGTTCTTC. This chain links TRBV2 with TRBJ2-1, with unresolved D. Germline V gene lookup returns CDR1 SNHLY and CDR2 FYNNEI. V lost 1 base to trimming and J lost 0 bases, with 4 bases between them. The CDR3 spans 14 residues. The variable domain in full, with the rest retrieved from reference TRBV2 and TRBJ2-1, is EPEVTQTPSHQVTQMGQEVILRCVPISNHLYFYWYRQILGQKVEFLVSFYNNEISEKSEIFDDQFSVERPDGSNFTLKIRSTKLEDSAMYFCASSEELSYNEQFFGPGTRLTVL.

The chain employs TRBV27 and TRBJ2-7; D not certain. CDR3 size: 11 residues. Germline CDR1 and CDR2: MNHEY and SMNVEV (reference sequence). V was shortened by 4 bases and J by 6 bases, with 7 bases between the two germline ends. CDR3 sequence (DNA): TGTGCCAGCAGTTGGCTAGGCGAGCAGTACTTC. Translation gives CASSWLGEQYF.

The gene calls are TRBV6-1 and TRBJ2-7; D is ambiguous. Germline lookup yields CDR1 MNHNS and CDR2 SASEGT. The CDR3 is 14 amino acids. The V and J ends lost 5 bases and 3 bases respectively, with 14 bases between them. The CDR3 DNA sequence: TGTGCCAGCAGTCAGGAAGCCCTAAACTACGAGCAGTACTTC. It yields the protein CASSQEALNYEQYF.

This clone was counted a few times. The chain employs TRBV25-1 and TRBJ1-1, with D possibly matching TRBD1 (6 bases). V lost 5 bases, J lost 1 base, and 14 bases lay in between. Per the germline V gene, CDR1 is MGHDK and CDR2 is SYGVNS. CDR3 length equals 15 residues. The CDR3 nucleotides read TGTGCCAGCAGTTCCCCGCGACAGGCGAACACTGAAGCTTTCTTT. This translates into CASSSPRQANTEAFF.

The rearrangement uses TRBV7-6 and TRBJ2-6, with 11 bases matching TRBD1. This CDR3 comprises 19 residues. The germline V gene encodes CDR1 SGHVS and CDR2 FNYEAQ. V was pared by 2 bases and J by 0 bases, with 6 bases of the junction left unmatched. Here the CDR3 DNA reads TGTGCCAGCAGCTTAAGAGTCGGGACAGGGGGCTCTGGGGCCAACGTCCTGACTTTC. Translating it yields CASSLRVGTGGSGANVLTF.